The rows below give T cell receptor beta chains drawn from one sample of a study of blood T cell repertoires in COVID-19. The protocol was immunoSEQ multiplex PCR, while the TCRdb copy is restricted to in-frame clones and leaves out a portion. Counted here are 130,000 to 150,000 clones, approximately 85% occurring once; the ten biggest clones make up more than 7.5%. The sequencing sample was made of peripheral blood. Source of these receptors: a woman aged 55-70 years with COVID-19, enrolled during active disease. Both conserved end residues are part of each CDR3. A D gene is named only where the DNA matches it firmly. Clone sizes are given selectively: once, few, many, or a class where the clone is expanded.

TRBD1 | TRBJ2-1 | TRBV3-1/TRBV3-2 | once | TGTGCCAGCAGCCAAGACGCCGACAGGGTCTCCTACAATGAGCAGTTCTTC | CASSQDADRVSYNEQFF
TRBD2 | TRBJ2-2 | TRBV3-1/TRBV3-2 | - | TGTGCCAGCAGCCCCCTCGGGGGGGCCGGGGAGCTGTTTTTT | CASSPLGGAGELFF
- | TRBJ1-2 | TRBV6-5 | - | TGTGCCAGCAGCCGGACATCTACGTATGGCTACACCTTC | CASSRTSTYGYTF
- | TRBJ1-1 | TRBV5-1 | - | TGCGCCAGCAGCTTGGTGGCAGCGGGAATGAACACTGAAGCTTTCTTT | CASSLVAAGMNTEAFF
TRBD1 | TRBJ1-1 | TRBV6-1 | - | TGTGCCAGCAGTGAACAGACAGGGGGTTTCACTGAAGCTTTCTTT | CASSEQTGGFTEAFF
- | TRBJ2-5 | TRBV29-1 | - | TGCAGCGTTGTGTGGTCGTCAGCGGAGACCCAGTACTTC | CSVVWSSAETQYF
- | TRBJ1-5 | TRBV3-1/TRBV3-2 | - | TGTGCCAGCAGCCAAAAATGGGTGCAGGGAGGTCAGCCCCAGCATTTT | CASSQKWVQGGQPQHF
- | TRBJ1-2 | TRBV7-9 | - | - | CASSFGTGAAAAF
TRBD1 | TRBJ1-2 | TRBV29-1 | once | TGCAGCGTTAATCAGGGGGACTATGGCTACACCTTC | CSVNQGDYGYTF
- | TRBJ1-2 | TRBV12-3/TRBV12-4 | - | TGTGCCAGCAGTTTGGGAGGGATCGGCTACACCTTC | CASSLGGIGYTF
- | TRBJ2-1 | TRBV19 | - | TGTGCCAGTAGTCCGACAGGCGGCAATGAGCAGTTCTTC | CASSPTGGNEQFF
TRBD1 | TRBJ2-1 | TRBV6-1 | - | TGTGCCAGCAGTGATTATCGGACAGGGAACAATGAGCAGTTCTTC | CASSDYRTGNNEQFF
- | TRBJ2-2 | TRBV6-5 | - | TGTGCCAGCAGTTCCGGAGTCACCGGGGAGCTGTTTTTT | CASSSGVTGELFF
TRBD2 | TRBJ2-3 | TRBV7-3 | - | TGTGCCAGCAGCTCTAGCGGGGGGGAAGATACGCAGTATTTT | CASSSSGGEDTQYF
- | TRBJ2-5 | TRBV24-1 | once | TGTGCCACCAGTGCCCCCGCGCGGGACAGCCAAGAGACCCAGTACTTC | CATSAPARDSQETQYF
TRBD2 | TRBJ2-1 | TRBV7-6 | - | TGTGCCAGCAGCTCCATTAGCGGGGTGTCTTACAATGAGCAGTTCTTC | CASSSISGVSYNEQFF
- | TRBJ1-4 | TRBV30 | - | TGTGCCTGGAGCCGACAGTTTAATGAAAAACTGTTTTTT | CAWSRQFNEKLFF
TRBD1 | TRBJ2-1 | TRBV29-1 | once | TGCAGCGCGTCCGGGACAGCCATCTCCTACAATGAGCAGTTCTTC | CSASGTAISYNEQFF
- | TRBJ2-7 | TRBV4-3 | once | TGCGCCAGCAGCCAAGAAATTGACAGAACCTACGAGCAGTACTTC | CASSQEIDRTYEQYF
TRBD2 | TRBJ2-7 | TRBV5-1 | - | TGCGCCAGCAGCTTGGCCCTTACGGGGGGGGGCCCCTACGAGCAGTACTTC | CASSLALTGGGPYEQYF
TRBD1 | TRBJ1-4 | TRBV24-1 | few | TGTGCCACCAGGACAGGGGGTACGGAAAAACTGTTTTTT | CATRTGGTEKLFF
- | TRBJ1-3 | TRBV5-4 | - | TGTGCCAGCAGCACCCGCGACACCATATATTTT | CASSTRDTIYF
TRBD1 | TRBJ2-5 | TRBV11-1 | - | TGTGCCAGCAGCTCCGCCGGGACAGGGGCACGGGTCGGGTACTTC | CASSSAGTGARVGYF
TRBD1 | TRBJ1-1 | TRBV29-1 | - | TGCAGCGTTGAGATAGCAGGGGGCGCGGGGGCTTTCTTT | CSVEIAGGAGAFF
TRBD2 | TRBJ2-1 | TRBV9 | - | TGTGCCAGCAGCGTGGGACTAGTTGAGAGTAGTGAGTTCAATGAGCAGTTCTTC | CASSVGLVESSEFNEQFF
TRBD1 | TRBJ2-1 | TRBV9 | - | TGTGCCAGCAGCGTAGTAGGCGGGCCGGGACAGGGAAACTACAATGAGCAGTTCTTC | CASSVVGGPGQGNYNEQFF
TRBD2 | TRBJ2-4 | TRBV7-2 | once | TGTGCCAGCAGCGCCCTCGGGGCGGGGGAGTTAGCCAAAAACATTCAGTACTTC | CASSALGAGELAKNIQYF
TRBD1 | TRBJ1-1 | TRBV4-2 | - | TGTGCCAGCAGCCGCGGGACAGGCTTGAACACTGAAGCTTTCTTT | CASSRGTGLNTEAFF
- | TRBJ1-5 | TRBV6-2/TRBV6-3 | - | TGTGCCAGCAGTTACTCCCCTCATCCAGCGGGTCAGCCCCAGCATTTT | CASSYSPHPAGQPQHF
- | TRBJ1-2 | TRBV7-2 | - | TGTGCCAGCAGCTTAGAAGTCGGGAGGGGGAACTATGGCTACACCTTC | CASSLEVGRGNYGYTF
- | TRBJ1-1 | TRBV2 | - | TGTGCCAGCAGTTACTTAAGGGAGGTTGAAGCTTTCTTT | CASSYLREVEAFF
- | TRBJ2-7 | TRBV4-1 | - | TGCGCCAGCAGCCAAGTAGGGTACAGGATGGGGTCCTACGAGCAGTACTTC | CASSQVGYRMGSYEQYF
- | TRBJ1-1 | TRBV6-6 | - | TGTGCCAGCAGTAGGGGTGGCACTGAAGCTTTCTTT | CASSRGGTEAFF
TRBD1 | TRBJ1-1 | TRBV6-5 | - | TGTGCCACCCGGGACAGGGGGCTAAACACTGAAGCTTTCTTT | CATRDRGLNTEAFF
TRBD1 | TRBJ2-2 | TRBV7-2 | - | TGTGCCAGCAGCTTAACAGGGGGCGCGGATATCGCGGGGGAGCTGTTTTTT | CASSLTGGADIAGELFF
- | TRBJ2-2 | TRBV4-3 | - | TGCGCCAGCAGCCAGTGGCCACAGACGAACACCGGGGAGCTGTTTTTT | CASSQWPQTNTGELFF
- | TRBJ1-4 | TRBV3-1/TRBV3-2 | - | TGTGCCAGCAGCTGGACAGCCCTGGGTGAAAAACTGTTTTTT | CASSWTALGEKLFF
- | TRBJ1-1 | TRBV10-3 | - | TGTGCCATCAGTGAACCGGTTCTGAACACTGAAGCTTTCTTT | CAISEPVLNTEAFF
TRBD1 | TRBJ2-3 | TRBV27 | few | TGTGCCAGCAGCAAACAGGGGATTAGCACAGATACGCAGTATTTT | CASSKQGISTDTQYF
- | TRBJ1-4 | TRBV16 | - | TGTGCCAGCAGCCAATCTGCAGTGCCTAATGAAAAACTGTTTTTT | CASSQSAVPNEKLFF
- | TRBJ2-5 | TRBV6-6 | - | TGTGCCAGCAGCCGGGACTGGGAGACCCAGTACTTC | CASSRDWETQYF
TRBD1 | TRBJ1-4 | TRBV7-2 | - | TGTGCCAGCAGCTCGGGACAGGGCCTTGAAAAACTGTTTTTT | CASSSGQGLEKLFF
- | TRBJ2-1 | TRBV5-4 | once | TGTGCCAGCAGCTTGCCCAGGGTCCGGAATGAGCAGTTCTTC | CASSLPRVRNEQFF
TRBD1 | TRBJ2-1 | TRBV18 | - | TGTGCCAGCTCACCCCAGGGGTCTGGGACAGGGGGCCACAATGAGCAGTTCTTC | CASSPQGSGTGGHNEQFF
TRBD1 | TRBJ1-3 | TRBV27 | - | TGTGCCAGCAGTAGAAAGACAGGGAAGGTCGTTTACACCATATATTTT | CASSRKTGKVVYTIYF
- | TRBJ1-4 | TRBV20-1 | - | TGCAGTGCTAGTTCTCCAGGGATGGATGAAAAACTGTTTTTT | CSASSPGMDEKLFF
TRBD1 | TRBJ2-7 | TRBV4-1 | - | TGCGCCAGCAGCCAAGATAGTACCGGGACAGGATTCTACGAGCAGTACTTC | CASSQDSTGTGFYEQYF
TRBD2 | TRBJ2-5 | TRBV7-9 | - | TGTGCCAGCAGCCCCGGGACTAGCGGGCCCGTTGTTCAAGAGACCCAGTACTTC | CASSPGTSGPVVQETQYF
TRBD2 | TRBJ2-1 | TRBV29-1 | - | TGCAGCGTGACTAGCTCGAGCAATGAGCAGTTCTTC | CSVTSSSNEQFF
TRBD1 | TRBJ1-2 | TRBV24-1 | - | TGTGCCACCAGTGATGCCGGGACAGAGTATGGCTACACCTTC | CATSDAGTEYGYTF
- | TRBJ2-5 | TRBV19 | - | TGTGCCAGTAGTCCGGACAGCCAAGAGACCCAGTACTTC | CASSPDSQETQYF
- | TRBJ1-1 | TRBV6-6 | - | TGTGCCAGCAGTTACGGGGAGGGTCCAAGTGGGGCTTTCTTT | CASSYGEGPSGAFF
TRBD1 | TRBJ2-7 | TRBV4-1 | - | TGCGCCAGCAGCCAAGTAGGGGGCGCTGCCTACGAGCAGTACTTC | CASSQVGGAAYEQYF